Following are 3 T cell receptor beta chains from one sample sequenced in a study of blood T cells in healthy people across ages. The authors ran a second PCR of 7 to 11 cycles using a sample-barcoded 5' primer and a J-beta primer mix. TCRdb ran MiXCR on the 5' RACE reads and lists one entry per CDR3 protein. Of roughly 1.9 million distinct CDR3 sequences in the sample, 30% to 40% are singletons; the top ten hold roughly 23%. Source material: blood. These receptor sequences come from a human donor in good health.

About this clonotype: The junction shows a germline mismatch at one end, possibly a read error. This chain links TRBV29-1 with TRBJ1-4; perhaps TRBD1 as D (5 bases). Germline-derived CDR1 and CDR2 are SQVTM and ANQGSEA. The CDR3 length is 14 residues. CDR3 coding DNA: TGCAGCGTTAAGCACAGCCAAGGGGATGAAAGACTGTTTTTT. Its translation is CSVKHSQGDERLFF.

In this sample, this clonotype turned up many times. The chain combines TRBV7-2 with TRBJ2-7; D unresolved. The germline V gene encodes CDR1 SGHTA and CDR2 FQGNSA. The V end was cut by 3 bases, the J end by 3 bases, with 6 bases between. There are 12 residues in the CDR3. CDR3 sequence: CASSLVFYEQYF. CDR3 DNA: TGTGCCAGCAGCTTGGTCTTCTACGAGCAGTACTTC.

This clonotype was counted ten times or more. This rearrangement joins TRBV15 to TRBJ2-7, with D possibly matching TRBD1 (6 bases). Germline loops: CDR1 LNHNV, CDR2 YYDKDF (reference sequence). V was clipped by 5 bases and J by 3 bases, with 11 bases between them. The CDR3 is 13 amino acids. The CDR3: CATSFGQYYEQYF. In DNA, the CDR3 is TGTGCCACCAGCTTCGGACAGTACTACGAGCAGTACTTC.